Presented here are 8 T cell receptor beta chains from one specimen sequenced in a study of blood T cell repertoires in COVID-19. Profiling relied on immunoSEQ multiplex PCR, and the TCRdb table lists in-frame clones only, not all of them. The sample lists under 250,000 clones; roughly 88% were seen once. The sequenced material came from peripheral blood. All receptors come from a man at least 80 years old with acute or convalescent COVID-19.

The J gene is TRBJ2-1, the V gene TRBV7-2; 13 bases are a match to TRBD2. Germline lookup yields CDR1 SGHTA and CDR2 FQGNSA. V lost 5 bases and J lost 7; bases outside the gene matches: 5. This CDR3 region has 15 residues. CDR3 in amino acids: CASSPSGLAGNEQFF. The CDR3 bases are TGTGCCAGCAGCCCCTCGGGACTAGCGGGGAATGAGCAGTTCTTC.

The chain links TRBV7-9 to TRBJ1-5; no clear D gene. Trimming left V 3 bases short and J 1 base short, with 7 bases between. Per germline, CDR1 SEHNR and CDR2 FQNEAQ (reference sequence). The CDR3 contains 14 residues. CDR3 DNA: TGTGCCAGCAGCTTGGGCACGAGCAATCAGCCCCAGCATTTT. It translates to CASSLGTSNQPQHF. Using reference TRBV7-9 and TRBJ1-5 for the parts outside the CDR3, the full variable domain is DTGVSQNPRHKITKRGQNVTFRCDPISEHNRLYWYRQTLGQGPEFLTYFQNEAQLEKSRLLSDRFSAERPKGSFSTLEIQRTEQGDSAMYLCASSLGTSNQPQHFGDGTRLSIL.

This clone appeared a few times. The CDR3 is CASSLRRGIYGYTF. CDR3 coding DNA: TGTGCCAGCAGCTTACGGCGAGGGATTTATGGCTACACCTTC. The J gene is TRBJ1-2, the V gene TRBV13, with unresolved D. This CDR3 spans 14 amino acids. Germline assignment: CDR1 PRHDT and CDR2 FYEKMQ (reference sequence). Between the trimmed V and J ends, which lost 2 bases and 5 bases, there was a span of 12 bases. The complete variable domain, with remaining parts taken from reference TRBV13 and TRBJ1-2, reads AAGVIQSPRHLIKEKRETATLKCYPIPRHDTVYWYQQGPGQDPQFLISFYEKMQSDKGSIPDRFSAQQFSDYHSELNMSSLELGDSALYFCASSLRRGIYGYTFGSGTRLTVV.

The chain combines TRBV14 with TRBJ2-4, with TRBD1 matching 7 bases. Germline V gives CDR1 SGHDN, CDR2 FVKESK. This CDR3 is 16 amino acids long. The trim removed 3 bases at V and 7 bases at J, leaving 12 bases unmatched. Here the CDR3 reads CASSHILPGGRNIQYF. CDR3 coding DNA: TGTGCCAGCAGCCACATACTTCCAGGGGGTAGGAACATTCAGTACTTC.

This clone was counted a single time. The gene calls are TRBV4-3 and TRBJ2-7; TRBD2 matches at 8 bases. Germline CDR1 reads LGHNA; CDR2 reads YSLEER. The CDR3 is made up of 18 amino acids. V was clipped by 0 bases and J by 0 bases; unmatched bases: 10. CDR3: CASSQDGFNAGGSYEQYF. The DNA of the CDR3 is TGCGCCAGCAGCCAAGACGGATTTAACGCGGGGGGCTCCTACGAGCAGTACTTC.

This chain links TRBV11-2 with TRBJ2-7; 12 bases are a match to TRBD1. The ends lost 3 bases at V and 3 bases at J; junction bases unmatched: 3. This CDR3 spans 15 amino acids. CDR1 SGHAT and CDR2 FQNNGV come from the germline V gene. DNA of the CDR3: TGTGCCAGCAGCTTTGGGACAGGGGGCATCTACGAGCAGTACTTC. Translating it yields CASSFGTGGIYEQYF.

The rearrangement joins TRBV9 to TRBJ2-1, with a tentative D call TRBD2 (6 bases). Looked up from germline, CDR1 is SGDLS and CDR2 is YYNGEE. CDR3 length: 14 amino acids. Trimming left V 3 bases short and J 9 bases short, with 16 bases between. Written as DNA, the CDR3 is TGTGCCAGCAGCGGGGGCGGACTAACGGGTGAGCAGTTCTTC. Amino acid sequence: CASSGGGLTGEQFF.

CDR3 coding DNA: TGTGCCACCAGCAACGGCTACAATGAGCAGTTCTTC. Translated, it gives CATSNGYNEQFF. This chain connects TRBV15 to TRBJ2-1; D is undetermined. Germline assignment: CDR1 LNHNV and CDR2 YYDKDF (reference sequence). The length of the CDR3 is 12 residues. Trimming left V 4 bases short and J 3 bases short, with 4 bases between. The entire variable domain, with the rest obtained from reference TRBV15 and TRBJ2-1, is as follows: DAMVIQNPRYQVTQFGKPVTLSCSQTLNHNVMYWYQQKSSQAPKLLFHYYDKDFNNEADTPDNFQSRRPNTSFCFLDIRSPGLGDTAMYLCATSNGYNEQFFGPGTRLTVL.